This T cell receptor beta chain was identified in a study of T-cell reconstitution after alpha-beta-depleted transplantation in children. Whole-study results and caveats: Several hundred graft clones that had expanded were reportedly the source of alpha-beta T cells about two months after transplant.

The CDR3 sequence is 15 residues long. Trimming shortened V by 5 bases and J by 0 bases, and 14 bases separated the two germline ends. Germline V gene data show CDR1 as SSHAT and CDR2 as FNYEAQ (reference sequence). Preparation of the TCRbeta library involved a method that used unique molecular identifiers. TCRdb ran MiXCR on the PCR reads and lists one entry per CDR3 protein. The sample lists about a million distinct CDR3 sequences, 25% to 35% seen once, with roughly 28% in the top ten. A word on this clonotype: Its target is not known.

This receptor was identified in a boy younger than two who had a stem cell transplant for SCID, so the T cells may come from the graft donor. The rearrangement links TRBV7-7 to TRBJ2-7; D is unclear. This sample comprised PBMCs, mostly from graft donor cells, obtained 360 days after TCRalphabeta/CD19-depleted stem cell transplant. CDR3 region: CASSPRPRSSYEQYF. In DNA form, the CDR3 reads TGTGCCAGCAGCCCACGACCGAGGAGCTCCTACGAGCAGTACTTC.